This T cell receptor (beta chain) was retrieved from a study of identical twins (dated by TCRdb to 2016 to 2017). About the investigation overall: The study deep-sequenced TCR alpha and beta repertoires from monozygotic twins, unrelated adults of various ages and cord blood to test whether fetal clonotypes persist. To rule out contamination, replicate twin experiments were performed at different times with different library preparation protocols. Study-wide findings and limitations: Invariant T cells such as MAIT and iNKT could partly confound zero-insertion analyses, though diverse VJ usage argued against this for most clonotypes. In monozygotic twins, out-of-frame TCR alpha sharing was systematically underestimated by recombination models, although the models agreed with sharing between unrelated individuals. Compared with coincidental sharing between unrelated individuals, out-of-frame TCR alpha sequences shared between twins showed an excess of sequences with low generation probability. Fewer insertions were carried by abundant cord blood beta clonotypes, a similar but weaker trend appeared in young adult naive repertoires, and no such trend appeared in memory repertoires. A weaker excess of twin sharing was found in beta out-of-frame sequences because the signal-to-noise ratio was lowered by fewer shared sequences. Conclusions relied on cross-sectional statistical analysis, since the same donors could not be followed over many years.

This clonotype was found a few times. The antigen it binds to is not known. Base qualities were left out, and no much larger clone turns up one base away. Every donor in the study was a healthy Caucasian. Three pairs of female monozygotic twins, all aged about 18 to 29 years, made up the twin cohort. Positive isolation kits from Invitrogen were used to isolate the CD4+ and CD8+ T cell populations. Library creation used 5' RACE. The sample was run on an Illumina HiSeq 2000. Template switching added a universal primer binding site, and the final cDNA carried a unique molecular identifier that allowed TCR cDNA molecules to be counted accurately. Specific primers in the conserved constant-segment region were used to synthesize first-strand cDNA for TCR alpha and beta chains. To control for contamination, every cDNA library carried two barcodes: a SMART-Mk sample barcode plus Illumina barcodes. Two successive PCR steps introduced TruSeq adapter sequences along with Illumina sample barcodes. The Illumina HiSeq platform was used with custom primers to sequence TCR alpha and beta cDNA libraries. The authors' pipeline ran thus. Raw reads were processed with MiGEC to extract unique molecular identifiers, and MiXCR was used to determine CDR3 positions. For each individual, recombination models were inferred using an EM algorithm with the repgenHMM and IGoR tools. The tcR package in R was used for shared clonotype analysis, with sharing normalized by the product of cloneset sizes. Out-of-frame nonproductive sequences were analyzed to study raw recombination free of thymic and clonal selection effects. TCRdb cleaned the public reads at Q25 with fastp, built clones with MiXCR and kept in-frame beta chains. Under each unique CDR3 protein, matching rows form one entry showing the most common genes and DNA. The authors' filters were not applied to this entry. Within this sample are 460,000 or so distinct CDR3 sequences, with around 14% of them counted one time only. Of the sample, over 0.5% falls within the top ten clones.

Trimming at the junction amounts to 6 bases on V and 3 bases on J, and the germline ends lie 12 bases apart. The CDR3 numbers 13 residues from cysteine through phenylalanine. Here the CDR3 DNA is all that survives: 39 bases in frame from base 1. CDR1 and CDR2 are read off the germline V gene as SNHLY and FYNNEI. This sample was also put to use in a study of yellow fever vaccine responses in identical twins. Per that second paper: According to the authors, in identical twins the way T cells responded to vaccination appeared partly convergent and partly personalized. The study precisely tracked vaccine-responding T cell clones in identical twins.

Recombination joined TRBV2 with TRBJ2-7; no D segment can be confidently identified. The TCR was taken from a woman younger than 35 in good health. Input material: CD4+ T cells sorted from blood. CDR3 loop: CASRTVVIYEQYF. The nucleotides are TGTGCCAGCAGAACCGTAGTAATCTACGAGCAGTACTTC.